This T cell receptor beta chain was sequenced during a study of blood T cell repertoires in COVID-19. Across the whole study: COVID-19 samples from acute and convalescent phases originated in the United States, Italy and Spain.

The protocol was immunoSEQ multiplex PCR, while the TCRdb copy is restricted to in-frame clones and leaves out a portion. The table records under 50,000 clones, over 85% of them present only once. The trim removed 3 bases at V and 3 bases at J, leaving 8 bases unmatched. CDR3 length: 16 residues. Per the germline V gene, CDR1 is SEHNR and CDR2 is FQNEAQ (reference sequence). The V and J genes are TRBV7-9 and TRBJ2-3, with TRBD1 matching 8 bases. Sequencing was performed on peripheral blood. This receptor was identified in a man aged 60 to 69 with COVID-19, enrolled during active disease. In DNA form, the CDR3 reads TGTGCCAGCAGCTTCGGACAGGGTGGGGTTACAGATACGCAGTATTTT. Residues: CASSFGQGGVTDTQYF. Variable domain in full (rest from reference TRBV7-9 and TRBJ2-3): DTGVSQNPRHKITKRGQNVTFRCDPISEHNRLYWYRQTLGQGPEFLTYFQNEAQLEKSRLLSDRFSAERPKGSFSTLEIQRTEQGDSAMYLCASSFGQGGVTDTQYFGPGTRLTVL.